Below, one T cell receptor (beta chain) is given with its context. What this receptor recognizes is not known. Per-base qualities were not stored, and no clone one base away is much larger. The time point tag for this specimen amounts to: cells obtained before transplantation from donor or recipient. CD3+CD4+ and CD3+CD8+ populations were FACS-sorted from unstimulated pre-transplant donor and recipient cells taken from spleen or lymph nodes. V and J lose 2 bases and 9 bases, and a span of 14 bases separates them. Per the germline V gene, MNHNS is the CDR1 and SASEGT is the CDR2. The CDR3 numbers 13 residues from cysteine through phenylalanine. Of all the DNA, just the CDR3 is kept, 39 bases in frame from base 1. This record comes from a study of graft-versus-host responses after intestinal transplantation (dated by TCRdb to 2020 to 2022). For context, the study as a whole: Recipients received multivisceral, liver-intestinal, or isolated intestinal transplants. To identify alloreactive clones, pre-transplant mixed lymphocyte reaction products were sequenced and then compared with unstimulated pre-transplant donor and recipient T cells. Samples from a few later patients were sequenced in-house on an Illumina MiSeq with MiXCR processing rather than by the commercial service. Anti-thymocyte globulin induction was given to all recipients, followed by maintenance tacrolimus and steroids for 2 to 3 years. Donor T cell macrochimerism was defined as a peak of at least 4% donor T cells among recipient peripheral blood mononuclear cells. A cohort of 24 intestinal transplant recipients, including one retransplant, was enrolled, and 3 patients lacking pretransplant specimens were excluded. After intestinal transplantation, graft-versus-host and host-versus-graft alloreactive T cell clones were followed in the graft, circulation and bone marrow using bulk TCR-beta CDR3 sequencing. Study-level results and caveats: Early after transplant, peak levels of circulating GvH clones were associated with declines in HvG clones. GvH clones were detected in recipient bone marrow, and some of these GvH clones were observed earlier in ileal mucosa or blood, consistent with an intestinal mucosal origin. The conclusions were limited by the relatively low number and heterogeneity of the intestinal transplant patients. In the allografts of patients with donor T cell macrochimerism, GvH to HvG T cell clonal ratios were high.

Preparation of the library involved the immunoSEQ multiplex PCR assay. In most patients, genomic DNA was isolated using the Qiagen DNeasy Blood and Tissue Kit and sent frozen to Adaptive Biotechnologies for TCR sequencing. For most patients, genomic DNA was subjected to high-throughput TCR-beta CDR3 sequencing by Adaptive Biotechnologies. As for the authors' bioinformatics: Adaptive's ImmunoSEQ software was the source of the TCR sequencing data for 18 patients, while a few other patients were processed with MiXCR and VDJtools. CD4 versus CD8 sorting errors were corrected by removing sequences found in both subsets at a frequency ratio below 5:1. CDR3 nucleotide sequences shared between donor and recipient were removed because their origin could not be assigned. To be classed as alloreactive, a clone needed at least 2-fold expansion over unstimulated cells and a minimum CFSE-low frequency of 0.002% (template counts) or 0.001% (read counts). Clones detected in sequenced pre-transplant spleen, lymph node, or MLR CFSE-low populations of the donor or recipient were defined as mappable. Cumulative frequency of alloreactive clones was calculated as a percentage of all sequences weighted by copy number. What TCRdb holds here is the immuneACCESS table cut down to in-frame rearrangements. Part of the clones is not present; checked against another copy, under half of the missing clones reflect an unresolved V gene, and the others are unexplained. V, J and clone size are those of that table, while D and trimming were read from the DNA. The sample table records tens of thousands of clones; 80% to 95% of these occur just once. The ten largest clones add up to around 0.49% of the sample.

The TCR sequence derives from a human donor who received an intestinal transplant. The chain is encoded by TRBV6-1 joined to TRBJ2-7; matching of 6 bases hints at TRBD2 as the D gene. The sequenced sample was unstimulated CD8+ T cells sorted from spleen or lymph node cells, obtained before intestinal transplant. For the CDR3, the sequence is CASSESGEVRQYF. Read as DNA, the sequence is TGTGCCAGCAGTGAATCGGGAGAGGTGAGGCAGTACTTC.